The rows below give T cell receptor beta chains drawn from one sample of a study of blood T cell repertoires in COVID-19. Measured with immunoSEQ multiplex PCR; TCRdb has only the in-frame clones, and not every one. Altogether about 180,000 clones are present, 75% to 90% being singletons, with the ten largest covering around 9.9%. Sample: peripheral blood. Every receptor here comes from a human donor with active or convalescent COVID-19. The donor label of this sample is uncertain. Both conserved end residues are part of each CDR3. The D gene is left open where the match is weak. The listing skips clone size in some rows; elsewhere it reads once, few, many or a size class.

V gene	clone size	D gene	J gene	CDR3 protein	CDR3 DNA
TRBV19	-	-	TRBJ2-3	CASSIPGVSTDTQYF	TGTGCCAGTAGTATCCCGGGGGTGTCCACAGATACGCAGTATTTT
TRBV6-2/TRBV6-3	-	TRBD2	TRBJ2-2	CASSYLSSGVSGELFF	TGTGCCAGCAGTTACTTGTCTAGCGGGGTCTCCGGGGAGCTGTTTTTT
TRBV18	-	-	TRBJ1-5	CASSPPPGQPQHF	TGTGCCAGCTCACCACCCCCTGGCCAGCCCCAGCATTTT
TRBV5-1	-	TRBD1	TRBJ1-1	CASSLGAGGLAEAFF	TGCGCCAGCAGCTTGGGGGCAGGGGGCCTCGCTGAAGCTTTCTTT
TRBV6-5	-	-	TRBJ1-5	CATRTGGWNQPQHF	TGTGCCACCCGAACGGGGGGCTGGAATCAGCCCCAGCATTTT
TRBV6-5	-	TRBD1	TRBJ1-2	CASRIQGGFYGYTF	TGTGCCAGCAGGATACAGGGGGGTTTCTATGGCTACACCTTC
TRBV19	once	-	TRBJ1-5	CASSIQTGDPYSNQPQHF	TGTGCTAGTAGTATCCAGACAGGAGACCCCTATAGCAATCAGCCCCAGCATTTT
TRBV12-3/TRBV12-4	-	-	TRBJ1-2	CASLEQGGYGYTF	TGTGCCAGTCTTGAACAGGGTGGCTATGGCTACACCTTC
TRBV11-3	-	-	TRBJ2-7	CASSFVGHPYEQYF	TGTGCCAGCAGCTTCGTGGGGCACCCCTACGAGCAGTACTTC
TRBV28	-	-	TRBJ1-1	CASSLSLTEAFF	TGTGCCAGCAGTTTAAGCTTGACTGAAGCTTTCTTT
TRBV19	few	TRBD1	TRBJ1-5	CASSIADRGPQPQHF	TGTGCCAGTAGTATCGCCGACAGGGGGCCTCAGCCCCAGCATTTT
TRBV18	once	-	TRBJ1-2	CASSDYLSEDGYTF	TGTGCCAGCTCGGATTACCTTTCGGAGGATGGCTACACCTTC
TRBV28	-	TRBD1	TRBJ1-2	CASSLEQTGLYGYTF	TGTGCCAGCAGCCTAGAACAGACAGGGCTCTATGGCTACACCTTC
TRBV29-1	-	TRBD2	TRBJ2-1	CSVRTSGGGEQFF	TGCAGCGTTAGAACTAGCGGGGGTGGGGAGCAGTTCTTC
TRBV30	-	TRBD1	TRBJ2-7	CAGSMGTGGYEQYF	TGTGCCGGGTCTATGGGGACAGGGGGGTACGAGCAGTACTTC
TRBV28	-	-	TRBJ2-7	CASSLQTGSEQYF	TGTGCCAGCAGTTTACAAACAGGGAGCGAGCAGTACTTC
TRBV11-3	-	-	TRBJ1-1	CASSLGVGAEEAFF	TGTGCCAGCAGCTTAGGAGTGGGGGCGGAAGAAGCTTTCTTT
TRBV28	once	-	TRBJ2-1	CASSPPRGLDYNEQFF	TGTGCCAGCAGCCCCCCCCGGGGGTTGGATTACAATGAGCAGTTCTTC
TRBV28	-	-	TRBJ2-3	CASSLESTDTQYF	TGTGCCAGCAGTTTGGAGAGCACAGATACGCAGTATTTT
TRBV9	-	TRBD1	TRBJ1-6	CASSPSGAGGASSPLHF	TGTGCCAGCAGCCCAAGCGGGGCAGGGGGCGCGTCTTCACCCCTCCACTTT
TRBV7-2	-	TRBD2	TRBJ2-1	CASSFVAGGSVWEQFF	TGTGCCAGCAGCTTTGTAGCGGGGGGTTCTGTATGGGAGCAGTTCTTC
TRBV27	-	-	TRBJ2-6	CASSPLRGGSGANVLTF	TGTGCCAGCAGTCCCCTTAGGGGGGGGTCTGGGGCCAACGTCCTGACTTTC
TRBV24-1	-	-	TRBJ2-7	CATSDSVSEQYF	TGTGCCACCAGTGACTCGGTTAGCGAGCAGTACTTC
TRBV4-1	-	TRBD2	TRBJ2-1	CASSQEVSGRADNEQFF	TGCGCCAGCAGCCAAGAAGTTAGCGGGAGGGCCGACAATGAGCAGTTCTTC
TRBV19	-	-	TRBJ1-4	CASSIQGLEKLFF	TGTGCCAGTAGTATACAGGGTCTTGAAAAACTGTTTTTT
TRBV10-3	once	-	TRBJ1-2	CAISESAEANYGYTF	TGTGCCATCAGTGAGTCTGCGGAGGCTAACTATGGCTACACCTTC
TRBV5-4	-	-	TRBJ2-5	CASSSGFGETQYF	TGTGCCAGCAGCTCAGGGTTCGGGGAGACCCAGTACTTC
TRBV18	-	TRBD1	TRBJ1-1	CASSGTANTEAFF	TGTGCCAGCTCAGGGACAGCCAACACTGAAGCTTTCTTT
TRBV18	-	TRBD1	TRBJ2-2	CASSPQGQGSNTGELFF	TGTGCCAGCTCACCACAAGGACAGGGTTCGAACACCGGGGAGCTGTTTTTT
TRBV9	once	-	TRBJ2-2	CASSARVTGELFF	TGTGCCAGCAGCGCCCGGGTTACCGGGGAGCTGTTTTTT
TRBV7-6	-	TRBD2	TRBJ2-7	CASSGLAGGTALEQYF	TGTGCCAGCAGCGGACTAGCGGGAGGAACGGCTCTCGAGCAGTACTTC
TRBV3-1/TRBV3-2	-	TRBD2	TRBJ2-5	CASSWTSGGAQTQYF	TGTGCCAGCAGCTGGACTAGCGGGGGGGCGCAGACCCAGTACTTC
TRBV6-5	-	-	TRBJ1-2	CASGGLYGYTF	TGTGCCTCGGGGGGGCTCTATGGCTACACCTTC
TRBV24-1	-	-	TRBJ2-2	CATSDPGLNTGELFF	TGTGCCACCAGTGATCCGGGACTCAACACCGGGGAGCTGTTTTTT
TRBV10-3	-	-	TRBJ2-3	CAISERGDTQYF	TGTGCCATCAGTGAGCGGGGAGATACGCAGTATTTT
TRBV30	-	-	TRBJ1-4	CAWNTDTLNEKLFF	TGTGCCTGGAACACGGACACTCTGAATGAAAAACTGTTTTTT
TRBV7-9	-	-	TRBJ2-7	CASSLEGQGQDF	TGTGCCAGCAGCTTAGAAGGGCAGGGCCAGGACTTC
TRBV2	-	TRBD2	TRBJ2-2	CARGGGLDAFGELFF	TGTGCCCGCGGGGGGGGACTAGACGCGTTCGGGGAGCTGTTTTTT
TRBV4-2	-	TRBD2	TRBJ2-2	CASSQEGQTSTNTGELFF	TGTGCCAGCAGCCAAGAGGGTCAGACTAGCACGAACACCGGGGAGCTGTTTTTT
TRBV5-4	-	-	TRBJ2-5	CASSFLGYKETQYF	TGTGCCAGCAGCTTTCTCGGGTATAAAGAGACCCAGTACTTC
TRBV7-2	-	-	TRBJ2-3	CASTLIRTDTQYF	TGTGCCAGCACTCTCATACGGACAGATACGCAGTATTTT
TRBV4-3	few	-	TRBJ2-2	CASSARTTGELFF	TGCGCCAGCAGCGCTCGGACTACCGGGGAGCTGTTTTTT
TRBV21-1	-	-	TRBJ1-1	CARSNNFRGRINTEAFF	TGTGCCAGGAGCAATAATTTCAGGGGCCGGATTAACACTGAAGCTTTCTTT
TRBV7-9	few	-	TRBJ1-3	CASSPAWGNTIYF	TGTGCCAGCAGCCCAGCGTGGGGAAACACCATATATTTT
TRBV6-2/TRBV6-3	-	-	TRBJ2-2	CASSYTRVGELFF	TGTGCCAGCAGTTACACCCGAGTGGGGGAGCTGTTTTTT
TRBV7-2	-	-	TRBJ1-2	CASSSIDTDSGYTF	TGTGCCAGCAGCTCGATTGACACGGATAGTGGCTACACCTTC
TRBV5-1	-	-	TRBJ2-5	CASSEGKKTQYF	TGCGCCAGCAGCGAGGGTAAGAAGACCCAGTACTTC
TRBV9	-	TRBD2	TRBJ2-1	CASSVTPGRGDNEQFF	TGTGCCAGCAGCGTTACCCCGGGCCGGGGGGACAATGAGCAGTTCTTC